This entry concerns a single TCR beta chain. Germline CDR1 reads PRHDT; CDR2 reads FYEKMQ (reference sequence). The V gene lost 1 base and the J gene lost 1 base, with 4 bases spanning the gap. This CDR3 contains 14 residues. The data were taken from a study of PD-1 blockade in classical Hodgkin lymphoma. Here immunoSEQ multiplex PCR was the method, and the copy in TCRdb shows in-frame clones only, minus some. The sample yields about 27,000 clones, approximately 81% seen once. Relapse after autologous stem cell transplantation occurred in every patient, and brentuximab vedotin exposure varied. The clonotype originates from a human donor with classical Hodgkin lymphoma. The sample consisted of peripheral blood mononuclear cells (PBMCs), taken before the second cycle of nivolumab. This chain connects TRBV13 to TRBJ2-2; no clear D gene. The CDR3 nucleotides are TGTGCCAGCAGCTTAGAGCGGAACACCGGGGAGCTGTTTTTT. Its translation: CASSLERNTGELFF.